This TCR beta chain was found in a study of cytomegalovirus exposure and HLA in healthy donors. Study overall: A data release that came early held about 89 million unique TCRs from HLA-typed donors.

This clone appeared a single time. What it recognizes is unknown. Study conclusions and caveats: Segments of the TCR beta V type were, in most cases, productive about 90% or about 30% of the time in an earlier analysis.

V lost 4 bases to trimming and J lost 0 bases; unmatched junction nucleotides: 6. The CDR3 extends over 16 amino acids. Germline CDR1 SGHNT, CDR2 YYREEE (reference sequence). Primers for the PCR totalled 60 Vbeta and 13 Jbeta. Sequencing used immunoSEQ multiplex PCR; TCRdb keeps in-frame clones, though not all of them. The data show 69,000 or so clones, with 60% to 75% seen just once and roughly 10% held by the top ten. Donors sampled were nominally healthy, though unrecorded immune exposures were likely. The genes are TRBV5-4 and TRBJ2-1; 8 bases align to TRBD1. The sequenced sample was PBMCs. This receptor was obtained from a woman in her sixties or seventies in good health and CMV-seropositive. CDR3 region: CASSPGTGRSYNEQFF. CDR3 nucleotide sequence: TGTGCCAGCAGCCCCGGGACAGGACGCTCCTACAATGAGCAGTTCTTC.